This T cell receptor beta chain was observed in a study of blood T cell repertoires in COVID-19 (dated by TCRdb to the early 2020s). General notes on the study: Samples from collaborators originated in the United States, Italy and Spain and spanned both the acute and convalescent phases of COVID-19. The material from the prospective study consisted of cDNA or gDNA derived from T cells, B-cell-depleted T cells, or PBMCs. The dataset comprised deeply sampled blood TCRbeta repertoires from subjects exposed to, actively infected with, or recovered from COVID-19. The repertoires were made available in a free public database intended to serve as a resource for research on the immune response to SARS-CoV-2. The samples were drawn from two sources: the first 160 participants of the ongoing ImmuneRACE study, and 1,000 to 1,500 subjects contributed by 6 global collaborators. Nearly every sample came with metadata listing a de-identified subject ID, COVID-19 status, age in years and sex. Where available, HLA class I and class II types were taken from metadata supplied by the sample provider and were not determined by assay-based typing.

In the case of this clone: Its binding antigen is unknown. There are no base qualities to consult, and no much larger clone falls within one base.

TCRbeta CDR3 regions were amplified from genomic DNA by means of the immunoSEQ Assay, a bias-controlled multiplex PCR. The source study handled its data this way. Within the assay, amplification of reference gene primers was used to estimate how many nucleated cells each sample contained. To quantify the absolute abundance of each unique TCRbeta CDR3 rearrangement, sequence reads were collapsed and filtered. Productive Simpson clonality was computed per sample as the square root of Simpson's diversity index over productive rearrangements. Sourced from immuneACCESS, this table was stored by TCRdb with only in-frame sequences that have V and J called. A share of the clones is absent; for the studies checked, an unresolved V gene accounts for under half, and the remainder has no known explanation. D and trimming were read from the DNA, whereas the V and J calls and clone size are those reported in that table. The sample table contains some 200,000 clones; only one count was recorded for 70% to 90% of them. Of the sample, about 4% is held by the ten largest clones.

Enrolling through a virtual design, the prospective study's participants ranged in age from roughly 18 to 89 years and lived across more than 20 United States geographic areas. To assign participants to cohorts, the prospective study relied on clinical history that participants themselves reported in a screening survey and a study questionnaire. In the prospective study, mobile phlebotomists collected whole blood, serum and a nasopharyngeal or oropharyngeal swab from each participant. Participants in the prospective study had the option to provide additional blood draws and questionnaires over an approximately 2-month period. Blood samples from the prospective study were shipped frozen or at room temperature prior to DNA extraction. Points the paper makes about the study in general: The quantity of clinical and demographic metadata differed by source and by participant and was supplied without curation.

The germline V gene encodes CDR1 MGHRA and CDR2 YSYEKL. The CDR3, from cysteine to phenylalanine, totals 15 residues. Only the CDR3 DNA is retained, 45 bases long and in frame from the first base. For this chain, trimming is 4 bases at the V end and 4 bases at the J end, and the number of junction bases without a gene match is 4. This receptor was obtained from a woman aged 40 to 50 with acute COVID-19. The chain couples TRBV4-1 to TRBJ2-3; 11 junctional bases match TRBD1. The specimen sequenced was PBMCs or T cells enriched from blood (not recorded which). The bases read TGCGCCAGCAGCCGGGGACAGGGGGGCGCAGATACGCAGTATTTT. Its protein product is CASSRGQGGADTQYF.